Only a few counts were recorded for the clone carrying this T cell receptor beta chain. Profiled with immunoSEQ multiplex PCR; TCRdb holds only in-frame clones, not every one. The sample records some 80,000 clones, about 96% being singletons. The entry originates in a study of T cell changes during pregnancy in multiple sclerosis. Germline V gene lookup returns CDR1 MGHRA and CDR2 YSYEKL. V trimming: 0 bases; J trimming: 8 bases; junction bases outside the gene matches: 8. The CDR3 is made up of 15 amino acids. J is TRBJ2-5 and V is TRBV4-1; 8 nucleotides align to TRBD1. This clonotype was obtained from a female donor with multiple sclerosis, enrolled in a pregnancy study. The specimen comprised peripheral blood, sampled in the second trimester of pregnancy. In DNA, the CDR3 is TGCGCCAGCAGCCAAGAATCGGACAGGGCGGGAACCCAGTACTTC. Amino acids: CASSQESDRAGTQYF.